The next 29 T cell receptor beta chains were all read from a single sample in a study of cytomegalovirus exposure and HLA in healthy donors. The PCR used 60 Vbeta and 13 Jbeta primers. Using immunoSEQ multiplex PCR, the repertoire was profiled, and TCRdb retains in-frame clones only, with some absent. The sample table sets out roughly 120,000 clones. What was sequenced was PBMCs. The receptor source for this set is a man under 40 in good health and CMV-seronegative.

The CDR3 DNA follows: TGTGCCACGCCCCTGCGGTCTGGGGAAAAACTGTTTTTT. Its protein product is CATPLRSGEKLFF. The chain is built from TRBV19 and TRBJ1-4; D is ambiguous. This CDR3 contains 13 residues. V dropped 10 bases and J dropped 8 bases, with 17 bases sitting between them. Germline V CDR1 and CDR2: LNHDA, SQIVND (reference sequence). Combining the CDR3 with reference TRBV19 and TRBJ1-4 gives the whole variable domain DGGITQSPKYLFRKEGQNVTLSCEQNLNHDAMYWYRQDPGQGLRLIYYSQIVNDFQKGDIAEGYSVSREKKESFPLTVTSAQKNPTAFYLCATPLRSGEKLFFGSGTQLSVL.

Here the CDR3 reads CASSQFDRSNEQYF. The CDR3 bases are TGTGCCAGCAGCCAATTTGACAGGAGCAACGAGCAGTACTTC. The chain couples TRBV14 to TRBJ2-7; a weak D match, TRBD1 (6 bases). CDR1 and CDR2 from the germline V gene are SGHDN and FVKESK. This CDR3 contains 14 residues. Between the trimmed V and J ends, which lost 2 bases and 5 bases, there was a span of 13 bases.

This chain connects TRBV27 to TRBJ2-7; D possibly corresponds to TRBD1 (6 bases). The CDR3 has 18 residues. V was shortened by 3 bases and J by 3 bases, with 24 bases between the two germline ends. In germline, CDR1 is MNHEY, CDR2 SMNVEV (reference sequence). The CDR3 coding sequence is TGTGCCAGCAGTTTCTATCCGTTCAGGGGCGGTGCAAACTACGAGCAGTACTTC. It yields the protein CASSFYPFRGGANYEQYF.

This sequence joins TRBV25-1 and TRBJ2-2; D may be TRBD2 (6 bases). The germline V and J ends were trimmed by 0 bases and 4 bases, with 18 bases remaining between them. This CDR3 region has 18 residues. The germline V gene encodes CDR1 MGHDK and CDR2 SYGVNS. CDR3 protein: CASSEYHRASVATGELFF. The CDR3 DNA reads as TGTGCCAGCAGTGAATATCACCGGGCTAGCGTTGCCACCGGGGAGCTGTTTTTT. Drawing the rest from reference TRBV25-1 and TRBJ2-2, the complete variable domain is EADIYQTPRYLVIGTGKKITLECSQTMGHDKMYWYQQDPGMELHLIHYSYGVNSTEKGDLSSESTVSRIRTEHFPLTLESARPSHTSQYLCASSEYHRASVATGELFFGEGSRLTVL.

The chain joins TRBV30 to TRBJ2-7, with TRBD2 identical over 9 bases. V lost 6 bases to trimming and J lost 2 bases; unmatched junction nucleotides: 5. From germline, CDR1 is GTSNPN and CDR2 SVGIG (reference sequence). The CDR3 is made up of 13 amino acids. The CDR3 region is CACSGSGTYEQYF. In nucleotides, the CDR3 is TGTGCCTGTAGCGGGAGCGGGACCTACGAGCAGTACTTC.

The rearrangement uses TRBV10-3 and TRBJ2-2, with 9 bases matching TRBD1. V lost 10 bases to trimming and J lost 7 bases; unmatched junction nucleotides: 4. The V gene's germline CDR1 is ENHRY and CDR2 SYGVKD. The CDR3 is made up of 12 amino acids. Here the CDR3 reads CANRGPGGELFF. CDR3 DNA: TGTGCCAACAGGGGGCCGGGCGGGGAGCTGTTTTTT.

As DNA, the CDR3 is TGTGCCAGTAGTATAGAATGGACGGGACTCTCTGGGGCCAACGTCCTGACTTTC. It is translated as CASSIEWTGLSGANVLTF. J is TRBJ2-6 and V is TRBV19; TRBD2 is a possible D gene (6 bases). The V and J ends lost 0 bases and 0 bases respectively, with 12 bases between them. Germline V CDR1 and CDR2: LNHDA, SQIVND (reference sequence). The CDR3 consists of 18 residues.

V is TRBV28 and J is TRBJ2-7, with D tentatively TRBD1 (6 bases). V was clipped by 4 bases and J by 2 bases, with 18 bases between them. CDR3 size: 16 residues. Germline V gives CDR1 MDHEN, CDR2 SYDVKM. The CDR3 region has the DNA TGTGCCAGCAGTTCAACCGGGACACGATTTACCTACGAGCAGTACTTC. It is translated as CASSSTGTRFTYEQYF.

The CDR3 loop reads CASSLGTAFYEQYF. The CDR3 nucleotides read TGTGCCAGCAGTTTGGGGACAGCGTTCTACGAGCAGTACTTC. The genes are TRBV28 and TRBJ2-7; the match to TRBD1 covers 7 bases. Germline V gives CDR1 MDHEN, CDR2 SYDVKM. J lost 3 bases, V lost 3 bases, and 5 bases had no gene match. The CDR3 has 14 residues.

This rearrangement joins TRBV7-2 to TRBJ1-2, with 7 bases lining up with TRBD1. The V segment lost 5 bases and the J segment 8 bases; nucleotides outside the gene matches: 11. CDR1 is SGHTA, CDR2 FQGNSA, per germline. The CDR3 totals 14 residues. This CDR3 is CASSQTGTFWGYTF. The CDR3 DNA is TGTGCCAGCAGCCAGACAGGGACGTTCTGGGGCTACACCTTC. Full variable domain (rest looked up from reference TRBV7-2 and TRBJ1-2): GAGVSQSPSNKVTEKGKDVELRCDPISGHTALYWYRQSLGQGLEFLIYFQGNSAPDKSGLPSDRFSAERTGGSVSTLTIQRTQQEDSAVYLCASSQTGTFWGYTFGSGTRLTVV.

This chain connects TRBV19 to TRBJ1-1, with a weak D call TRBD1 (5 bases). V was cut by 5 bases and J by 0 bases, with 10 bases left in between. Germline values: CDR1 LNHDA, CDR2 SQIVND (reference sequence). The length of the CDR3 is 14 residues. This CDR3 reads CASSEDSLNTEAFF. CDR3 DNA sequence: TGTGCCAGTAGTGAAGACAGCCTGAACACTGAAGCTTTCTTT.

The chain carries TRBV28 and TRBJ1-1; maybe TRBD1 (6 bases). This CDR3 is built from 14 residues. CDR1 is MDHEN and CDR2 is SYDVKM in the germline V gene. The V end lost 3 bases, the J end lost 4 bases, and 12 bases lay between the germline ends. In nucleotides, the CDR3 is TGTGCCAGCAGTTTCAGGCAGGGGATCACTGAAGCTTTCTTT. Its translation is CASSFRQGITEAFF.

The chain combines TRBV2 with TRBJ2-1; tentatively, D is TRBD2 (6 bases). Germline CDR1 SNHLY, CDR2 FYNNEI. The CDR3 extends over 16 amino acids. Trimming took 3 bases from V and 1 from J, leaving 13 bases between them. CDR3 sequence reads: CASSDAGSQSYNEQFF. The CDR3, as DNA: TGTGCCAGCAGTGACGCCGGGAGCCAGTCCTACAATGAGCAGTTCTTC.

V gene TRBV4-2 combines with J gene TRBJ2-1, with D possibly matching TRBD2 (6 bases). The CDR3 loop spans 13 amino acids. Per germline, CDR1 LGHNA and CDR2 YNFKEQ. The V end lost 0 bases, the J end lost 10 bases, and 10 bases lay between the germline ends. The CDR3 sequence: CASSQDRAGEQFF. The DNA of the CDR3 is TGTGCCAGCAGCCAAGATCGGGCGGGGGAGCAGTTCTTC.

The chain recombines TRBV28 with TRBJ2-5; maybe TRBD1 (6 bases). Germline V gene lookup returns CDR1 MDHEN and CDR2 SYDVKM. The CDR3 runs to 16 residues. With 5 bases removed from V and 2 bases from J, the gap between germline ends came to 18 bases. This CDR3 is CASSRPGVFYQETQYF. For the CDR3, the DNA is TGTGCCAGCAGTCGCCCAGGGGTCTTTTATCAAGAGACCCAGTACTTC.

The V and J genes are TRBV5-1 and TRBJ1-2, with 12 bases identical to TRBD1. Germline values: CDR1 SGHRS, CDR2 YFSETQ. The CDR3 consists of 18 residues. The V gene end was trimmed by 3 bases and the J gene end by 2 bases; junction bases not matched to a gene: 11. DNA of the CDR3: TGCGCCAGCAGCTCTTACCGGGACAGGGGGCCTATCAACTATGGCTACACCTTC. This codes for CASSSYRDRGPINYGYTF.

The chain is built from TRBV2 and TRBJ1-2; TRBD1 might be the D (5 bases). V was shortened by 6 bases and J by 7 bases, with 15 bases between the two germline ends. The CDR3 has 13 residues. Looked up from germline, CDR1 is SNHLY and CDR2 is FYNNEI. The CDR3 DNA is TGTGCCAGCAGGCAGGGTGGTGATTTTGGCTACACCTTC. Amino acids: CASRQGGDFGYTF.

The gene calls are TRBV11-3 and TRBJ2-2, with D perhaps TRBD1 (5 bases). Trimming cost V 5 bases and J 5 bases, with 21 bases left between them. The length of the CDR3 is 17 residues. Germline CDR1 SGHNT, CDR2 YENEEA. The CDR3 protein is CASSVSVGVPQTGELFF. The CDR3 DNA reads TGTGCCAGCAGCGTAAGCGTAGGGGTTCCCCAAACCGGGGAGCTGTTTTTT.

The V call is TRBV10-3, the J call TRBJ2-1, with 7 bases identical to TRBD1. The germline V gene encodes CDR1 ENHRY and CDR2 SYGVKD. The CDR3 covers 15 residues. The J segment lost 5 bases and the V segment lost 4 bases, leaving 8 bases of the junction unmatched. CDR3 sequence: CAISGSGTENNEQFF. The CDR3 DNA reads TGTGCCATCAGTGGGTCCGGGACAGAAAACAATGAGCAGTTCTTC.

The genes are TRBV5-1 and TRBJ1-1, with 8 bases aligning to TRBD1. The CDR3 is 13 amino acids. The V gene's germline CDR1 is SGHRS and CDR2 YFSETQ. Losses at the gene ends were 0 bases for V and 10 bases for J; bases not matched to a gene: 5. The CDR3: CASSLDADRGAFF. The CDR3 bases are TGCGCCAGCAGCTTGGATGCCGACAGGGGAGCTTTCTTT.

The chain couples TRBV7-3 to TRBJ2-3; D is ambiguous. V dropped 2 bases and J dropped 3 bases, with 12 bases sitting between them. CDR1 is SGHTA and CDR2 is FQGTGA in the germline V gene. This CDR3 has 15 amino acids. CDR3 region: CASSLGGRVTDTQYF. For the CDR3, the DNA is TGTGCCAGCAGCTTAGGCGGTCGGGTAACAGATACGCAGTATTTT.

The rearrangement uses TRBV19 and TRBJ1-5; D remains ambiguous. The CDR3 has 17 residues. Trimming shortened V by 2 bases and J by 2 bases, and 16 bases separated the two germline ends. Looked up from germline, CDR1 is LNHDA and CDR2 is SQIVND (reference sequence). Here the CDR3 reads CASSISRFLSGNQPQHF. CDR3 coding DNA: TGTGCCAGTAGTATATCACGGTTCCTTAGTGGCAATCAGCCCCAGCATTTT.

The CDR3 coding sequence is TGTGCCAGCAGCCTTGGACAGAATCGAGCCAAAAACATTCAGTACTTC. Translated, it gives CASSLGQNRAKNIQYF. V usage is TRBV5-8 and J usage is TRBJ2-4; TRBD1 might be the D (6 bases). The CDR3 is 16 amino acids. Germline loops: CDR1 SGHTS, CDR2 YDEGEE. With 4 bases removed from V and 0 bases from J, the gap between germline ends came to 14 bases.

CDR3 sequence reads: CASSSSQLAGGYGETQYF. CDR3 nucleotide sequence: TGTGCCAGCAGCTCCTCCCAGTTAGCGGGAGGCTATGGGGAGACCCAGTACTTC. The chain joins TRBV5-6 to TRBJ2-5, with TRBD2 matching 10 bases. The trim removed 3 bases at V and 5 bases at J, leaving 16 bases unmatched. Per the germline V gene, CDR1 is SGHDT and CDR2 is YYEEEE. The length of the CDR3 is 18 residues.

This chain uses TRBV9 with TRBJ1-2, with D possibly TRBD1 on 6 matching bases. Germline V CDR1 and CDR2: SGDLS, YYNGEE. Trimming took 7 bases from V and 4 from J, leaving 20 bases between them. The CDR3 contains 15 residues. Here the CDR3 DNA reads TGTGCCAGCGGGGAGGGAAGACAGGACCTCTATGGCTACACCTTC. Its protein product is CASGEGRQDLYGYTF.

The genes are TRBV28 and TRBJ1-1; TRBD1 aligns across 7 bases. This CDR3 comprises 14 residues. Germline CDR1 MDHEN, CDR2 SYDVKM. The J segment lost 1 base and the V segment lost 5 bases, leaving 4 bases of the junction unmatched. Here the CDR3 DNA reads TGTGCCAGCAGTAAAACAGGGGCGAACACTGAAGCTTTCTTT. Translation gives CASSKTGANTEAFF.

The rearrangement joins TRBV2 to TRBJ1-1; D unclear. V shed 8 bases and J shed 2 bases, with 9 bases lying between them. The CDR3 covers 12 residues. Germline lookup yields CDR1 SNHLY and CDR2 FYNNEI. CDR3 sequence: CASGRENTEAFF. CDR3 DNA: TGTGCCAGCGGGAGAGAAAACACTGAAGCTTTCTTT.

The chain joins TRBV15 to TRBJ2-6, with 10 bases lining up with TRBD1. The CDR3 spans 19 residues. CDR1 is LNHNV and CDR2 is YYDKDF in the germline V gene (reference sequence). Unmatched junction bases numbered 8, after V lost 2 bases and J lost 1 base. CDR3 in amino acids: CATSRTRDRGVSGANVLTF. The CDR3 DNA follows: TGTGCCACCAGCAGAACCCGGGACAGGGGAGTTTCTGGGGCCAACGTCCTGACTTTC.

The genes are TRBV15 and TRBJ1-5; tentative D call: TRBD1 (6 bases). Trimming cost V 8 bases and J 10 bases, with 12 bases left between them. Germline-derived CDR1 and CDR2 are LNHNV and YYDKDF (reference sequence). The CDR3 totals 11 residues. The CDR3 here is CATSRGLPQHF. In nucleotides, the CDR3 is TGTGCCACCTCCAGGGGTCTACCCCAGCATTTT.